These 2 T cell receptor beta chains were all obtained from the same sample, sequenced in a study of T cells in Graves' hyperthyroidism and ophthalmopathy. RNA transcripts were the template for amplifying TCR beta CDR3 regions. During a first-round RT-PCR of the TCR CDR3, the HTBI primer set was used. TCRdb recomputed calls from the multiplex PCR reads with MiXCR, one row per CDR3 protein. The repertoire has 400,000 to 550,000 distinct CDR3 sequences, around 14% of them found once; the top ten carry 17%. Sequenced sample: blood. The source of these receptors is a woman in her late teens or twenties with Graves' hyperthyroidism.

This clonotype was seen many times. The CDR3 region is CASSPGQGALNTEAFF. The CDR3 DNA is TGTGCCAGTAGCCCGGGACAGGGGGCCCTGAACACTGAAGCTTTCTTT. The gene calls are TRBV19 and TRBJ1-1; 12 bases line up with TRBD1. Trimming at V came to 6 bases and at J to 0 bases, leaving 5 bases not matched to a gene. The CDR3 totals 16 residues. CDR1 and CDR2 (germline): LNHDA, SQIVND (reference sequence). The complete variable domain, with remaining parts taken from reference TRBV19 and TRBJ1-1, reads DGGITQSPKYLFRKEGQNVTLSCEQNLNHDAMYWYRQDPGQGLRLIYYSQIVNDFQKGDIAEGYSVSREKKESFPLTVTSAQKNPTAFYLCASSPGQGALNTEAFFGQGTRLTVV.

This clonotype showed up many times. The chain recombines TRBV7-2 with TRBJ1-1; TRBD1 agrees at 7 bases. Trimming removed 5 bases from V and 3 bases from J; junction bases left unmatched: 9. The CDR3 totals 15 residues. The germline V gene has CDR1 SGHTA and CDR2 FQGNSA. The CDR3 spells CASSKRGQGDTEAFF. CDR3 in DNA: TGTGCCAGCAGCAAGCGTGGGCAGGGGGACACTGAAGCTTTCTTT.